These 4 T cell receptor beta chains were sequenced from one sample in a study of blood T cell repertoires in COVID-19. TCRdb's copy holds only in-frame clones and misses some; the assay was immunoSEQ multiplex PCR. The repertoire holds about 180,000 clones, around 85% seen once, with roughly 11% in the top ten. The source material was peripheral blood. The origin of the receptors is a human donor with active or convalescent COVID-19. The donor label of this sample is uncertain.

The rearrangement links TRBV5-6 to TRBJ2-5; 8 positions agree with TRBD2. Trimming took 2 bases from V and 4 from J; bases not matched to a gene: 4. This CDR3 is built from 14 residues. Germline V gene lookup returns CDR1 SGHDT and CDR2 YYEEEE. DNA for the CDR3: TGTGCCAGCAGCTTACCCGGGAGGGGAGAGACCCAGTACTTC. Translated: CASSLPGRGETQYF.

The chain recombines TRBV19 with TRBJ2-1; TRBD1 is a possible D gene (6 bases). CDR1 is LNHDA and CDR2 is SQIVND in the germline V gene (reference sequence). The ends were cut back, 6 bases at V and 8 bases at J, with 20 bases in the middle. CDR3 length equals 15 residues. The DNA for the CDR3 is TGTGCCAGTAGCCTAGGGACACAAGGTTCGGATGAGCAGTTCTTC. This encodes CASSLGTQGSDEQFF.

The genes are TRBV7-2 and TRBJ2-7; maybe TRBD1 (5 bases). V lost 1 base and J 3 bases, leaving 16 bases between the germline ends. The CDR3 sequence is 16 residues long. Germline CDR1 is SGHTA and CDR2 is FQGNSA. For the CDR3, the DNA is TGTGCCAGCAGCTTAGTCGCAGGGTTGAATTTCTACGAGCAGTACTTC. This gives the protein CASSLVAGLNFYEQYF.

The CDR3: CASSWGSTGELFF. The CDR3, as DNA: TGTGCCAGCAGCTGGGGCAGCACCGGGGAGCTGTTTTTT. The rearrangement joins TRBV5-4 to TRBJ2-2; D perhaps matches TRBD1 (5 bases). CDR1 SGHNT and CDR2 YYREEE come from the germline V gene (reference sequence). The CDR3 has 13 residues. V was trimmed by 3 bases and J by 4 bases, leaving 7 bases between them. Looking up the rest from reference TRBV5-4 and TRBJ2-2 gives the full variable domain: ETGVTQSPTHLIKTRGQQVTLRCSSQSGHNTVSWYQQALGQGPQFIFQYYREEENGRGNFPPRFSGLQFPNYSSELNVNALELDDSALYLCASSWGSTGELFFGEGSRLTVL.